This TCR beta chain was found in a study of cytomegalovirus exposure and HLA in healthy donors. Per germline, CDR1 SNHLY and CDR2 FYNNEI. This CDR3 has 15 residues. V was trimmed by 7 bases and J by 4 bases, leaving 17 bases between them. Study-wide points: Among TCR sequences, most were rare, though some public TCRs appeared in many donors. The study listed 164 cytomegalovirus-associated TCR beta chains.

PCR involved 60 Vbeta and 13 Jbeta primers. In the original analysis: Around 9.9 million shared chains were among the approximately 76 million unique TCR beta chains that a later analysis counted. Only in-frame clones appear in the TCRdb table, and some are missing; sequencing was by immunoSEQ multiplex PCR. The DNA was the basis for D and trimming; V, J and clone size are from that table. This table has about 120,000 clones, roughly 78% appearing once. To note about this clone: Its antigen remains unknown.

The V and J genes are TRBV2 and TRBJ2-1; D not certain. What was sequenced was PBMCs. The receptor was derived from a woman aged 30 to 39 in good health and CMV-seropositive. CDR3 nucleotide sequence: TGTGCCAGCAAAACTGAAATAGAATCATACAATGAGCAGTTCTTC. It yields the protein CASKTEIESYNEQFF.